Described below is a single T cell receptor beta chain sequence and its context. Antigen: not known. The length of the CDR3 is 16 residues. Trimming shortened V by 1 base and J by 2 bases, and 13 bases separated the two germline ends. Germline-derived CDR1 and CDR2 are LNHDA and SQIVND (reference sequence). This record belongs to a study of cytomegalovirus exposure and HLA in healthy donors. PCR was performed using 60 Vbeta and 13 Jbeta primers. Data came from immunoSEQ multiplex PCR; TCRdb stores just in-frame clones and leaves some out. The profile shows roughly 73,000 clones, about four fifths of them singletons. The study, taken as a whole, reports: In a later analysis, at a false discovery rate of 0.05, roughly 18,000 TCR beta sequences were associated with HLA alleles.

Sequencing input: PBMCs. This chain connects TRBV19 to TRBJ2-3, with D unclear. The receptor's source is a woman between 45 and 65 years old in good health and CMV-seronegative. The DNA of the CDR3 is TGTGCCAGTAGTATAGCTAGGCACGCTTCCACAGATACGCAGTATTTT. This sequence encodes CASSIARHASTDTQYF.